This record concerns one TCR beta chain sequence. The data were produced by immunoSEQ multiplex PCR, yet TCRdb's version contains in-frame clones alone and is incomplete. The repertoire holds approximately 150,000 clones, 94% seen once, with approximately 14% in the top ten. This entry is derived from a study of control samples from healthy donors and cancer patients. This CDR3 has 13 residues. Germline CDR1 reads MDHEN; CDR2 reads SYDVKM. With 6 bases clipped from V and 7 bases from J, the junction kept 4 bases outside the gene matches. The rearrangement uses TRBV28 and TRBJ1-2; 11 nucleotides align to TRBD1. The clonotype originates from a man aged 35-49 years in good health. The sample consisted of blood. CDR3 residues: CASSPGQGGGYTF. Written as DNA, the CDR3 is TGTGCCAGCAGCCCGGGACAGGGGGGTGGCTACACCTTC.